One and the same sample provided the 11 T cell receptor beta chains below, sequenced in a study of Graves' ophthalmopathy and Graves' hyperthyroidism. As the template, RNA transcripts were used to amplify TCR beta CDR3 regions. Investigators did first-round RT-PCR with HTBI primers, then second-round multiplex PCR. TCRdb re-derived calls from the multiplex PCR reads in MiXCR, one entry per CDR3 protein. The data hold approximately 700,000 distinct CDR3 sequences, with over 40% observed a single time. Sequencing used peripheral blood. The source of these receptors is an adult man with Graves' ophthalmopathy.

This clonotype has more than one count but fewer than ten. J is TRBJ1-5 and V is TRBV9; 8 bases are a match to TRBD1. There are 15 residues in the CDR3. Germline CDR1 is SGDLS and CDR2 is YYNGEE. With V trimmed by 4 bases and J by 6 bases, 9 bases remained unmatched. CDR3 amino acids: CASSQSTGAAQPQHF. CDR3 DNA sequence: TGTGCCAGCAGCCAATCGACAGGGGCGGCTCAGCCCCAGCATTTT. The whole variable domain, filled in from reference TRBV9 and TRBJ1-5, reads DSGVTQTPKHLITATGQRVTLRCSPRSGDLSVYWYQQSLDQGLQFLIQYYNGEERAKGNILERFSAQQFPDLHSELNLSSLELGDSALYFCASSQSTGAAQPQHFGDGTRLSIL.

To note about this clonotype: This may be a read error, as it is one base from a much larger clone. The chain couples TRBV25-1 to TRBJ1-1; D is unresolved. The CDR3 is 12 amino acids. CDR1 and CDR2 from the germline V gene are MGHDK and SYGVNS. In DNA, the CDR3 is TGTGACAGCAGTCCTATTGGCACTGAAGCTTTCTTT. Translated, it gives CDSSPIGTEAFF. Variable domain in full (rest from reference TRBV25-1 and TRBJ1-1): EADIYQTPRYLVIGTGKKITLECSQTMGHDKMYWYQQDPGMELHLIHYSYGVNSTEKGDLSSESTVSRIRTEHFPLTLESARPSHTSQYLCDSSPIGTEAFFGQGTRLTVV.

This chain joins TRBV10-3 and TRBJ2-6, with TRBD1 matching over 10 bases. This CDR3 region has 14 residues. Germline CDR1 ENHRY, CDR2 SYGVKD. Losses at the gene ends were 10 bases for V and 9 bases for J; bases not matched to a gene: 9. The CDR3 spells CASRGQGWNNVLTF. DNA for the CDR3: TGTGCCAGCAGGGGACAGGGGTGGAACAACGTCCTGACTTTC.

This clonotype was seen a handful of times. CDR3 bases: TGTGCCAGCAGTCCCCAGGGTTGGAACGAGCAGTACTTC. Encoded protein: CASSPQGWNEQYF. The genes are TRBV28 and TRBJ2-7; a weak D match, TRBD1 (5 bases). Trimming cost V 5 bases and J 5 bases, with 13 bases left between them. The germline V gene encodes CDR1 MDHEN and CDR2 SYDVKM. CDR3 size: 13 residues.

The chain couples TRBV11-2 to TRBJ2-5; 10 bases agree with TRBD1. Losses at the gene ends were 3 bases for V and 0 bases for J; bases not matched to a gene: 25. The V gene's germline CDR1 is SGHAT and CDR2 FQNNGV. The CDR3 length is 23 residues. CDR3 amino acids: CASSFRDRGVAILIRFDQETQYF. CDR3 DNA sequence: TGTGCCAGCAGCTTCCGGGACAGGGGTGTCGCGATCTTAATCCGTTTTGACCAAGAGACCCAGTACTTC.

This CDR3 is CASRDSPYSPLHF. CDR3 DNA sequence: TGTGCCAGCAGGGACAGTCCCTATTCACCCCTCCACTTT. This chain connects TRBV2 to TRBJ1-6; maybe TRBD1 (6 bases). CDR1 is SNHLY and CDR2 is FYNNEI in the germline V gene. This CDR3 has 13 amino acids. The V end lost 6 bases, the J end lost 8 bases, and 11 bases lay between the germline ends.

The table lists this clonotype with a few counts. The chain uses TRBV6-5 and TRBJ1-5, with a possible D match to TRBD1 (5 bases). The germline V gene encodes CDR1 MNHEY and CDR2 SVGAGI. The CDR3 has 14 amino acids. V was cut by 2 bases and J by 9 bases, with 14 bases left in between. The CDR3: CASSYRDQQWPQHF. CDR3 nucleotides: TGTGCCAGCAGTTACCGGGACCAGCAATGGCCCCAGCATTTT.

The J gene is TRBJ2-3, the V gene TRBV12-3 or TRBV12-4, with 10 bases identical to TRBD2. The CDR3 consists of 15 residues. V shed 6 bases and J 5 bases; nucleotides not matched to a gene: 8. The CDR3 loop is CASSSSGGDRDTQYF. CDR3 bases: TGTGCCAGCAGCTCCAGCGGGGGGGACCGAGATACGCAGTATTTT.

This clonotype was recorded many times. V gene TRBV9 combines with J gene TRBJ2-7; 7 positions match TRBD2. V was clipped by 3 bases and J by 1 base; unmatched bases: 4. CDR3 length: 14 amino acids. Germline CDR1 SGDLS, CDR2 YYNGEE. CDR3 in DNA: TGTGCCAGCAGCGCCCGAGCGGGGTCCTACGAGCAGTACTTC. Encoded protein: CASSARAGSYEQYF.

This clonotype was recorded many times. V usage is TRBV4-1 and J usage is TRBJ1-2; no firm D call. In germline, CDR1 is MGHRA, CDR2 YSYEKL. Deletions cut 0 bases from V and 7 bases from J, with 12 bases between. The CDR3 has 14 residues. CDR3 sequence: CASSQDRLRVGYTF. The CDR3 bases are TGCGCCAGCAGCCAAGATCGGTTGAGGGTTGGCTACACCTTC.

This clonotype occurred many times. The V and J genes are TRBV10-1 and TRBJ1-5; TRBD1 agrees at 7 bases. Trimming took 9 bases from V and 3 from J; bases not matched to a gene: 8. Germline assignment: CDR1 WNHNN and CDR2 SYGVQD (reference sequence). The CDR3 runs 14 residues. The CDR3 coding sequence is TGCGCCAGGCGACAGGGCTACCCCAATCAGCCCCAGCATTTT. Its translation: CARRQGYPNQPQHF.